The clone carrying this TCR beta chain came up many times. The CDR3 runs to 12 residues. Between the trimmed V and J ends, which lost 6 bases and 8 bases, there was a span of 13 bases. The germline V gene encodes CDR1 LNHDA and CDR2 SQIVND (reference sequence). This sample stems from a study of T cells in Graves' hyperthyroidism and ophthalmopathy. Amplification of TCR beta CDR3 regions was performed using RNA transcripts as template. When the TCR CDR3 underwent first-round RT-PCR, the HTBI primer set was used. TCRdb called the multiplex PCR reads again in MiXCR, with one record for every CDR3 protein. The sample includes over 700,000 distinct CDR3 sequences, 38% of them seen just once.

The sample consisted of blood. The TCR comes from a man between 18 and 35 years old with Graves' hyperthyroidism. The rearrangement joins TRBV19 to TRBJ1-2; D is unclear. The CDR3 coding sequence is TGTGCCAGTAGATGGCCGTGGGGAGGCTACACCTTC. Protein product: CASRWPWGGYTF.